The entry below describes one T cell receptor beta chain. The antigen is unknown. The source of the sample is a study of graft-versus-host responses after intestinal transplantation. Only in-frame clones appear in the TCRdb table, and some are missing; sequencing was by immunoSEQ multiplex PCR. The sample lists more than 95,000 clones; more than 85% were seen once. Study-wide results and caveats: The study associated peak circulating GvH clone levels with early post-transplant HvG declines.

The starting material was unstimulated CD4+ T cells sorted from spleen or lymph node cells, obtained before intestinal transplant. This TCR was recovered from a human donor who received an intestinal transplant.

DNA for the CDR3: TGTGCCAGTAGTGGATTAGCGGGAAGTACCGGGGAGCTGTTTTTT. It specifies CASSGLAGSTGELFF. The V call is TRBV19, the J call TRBJ2-2; TRBD2 agrees at 8 bases. This CDR3 contains 15 residues. The junction had 7 bases not matched to a gene; V was cut back by 5 bases and J by 5 bases. Germline V gene sequence: CDR1 LNHDA, CDR2 SQIVND (reference sequence).